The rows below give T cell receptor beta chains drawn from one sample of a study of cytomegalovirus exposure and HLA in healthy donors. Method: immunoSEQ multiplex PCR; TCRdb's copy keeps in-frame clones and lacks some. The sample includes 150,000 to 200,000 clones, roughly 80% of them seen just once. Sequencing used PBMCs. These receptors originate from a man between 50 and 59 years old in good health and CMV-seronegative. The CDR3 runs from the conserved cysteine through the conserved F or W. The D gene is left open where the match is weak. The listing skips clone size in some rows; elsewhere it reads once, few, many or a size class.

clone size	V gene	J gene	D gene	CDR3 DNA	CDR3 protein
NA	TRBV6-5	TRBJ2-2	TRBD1	TGTGCCAGCGCTAGACAGGGGAACACCGGGGAGCTGTTTTTT	CASARQGNTGELFF
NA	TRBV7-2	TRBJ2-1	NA	TGTGCCAGCAGCTTGCGGGGAACCTACAATGAGCAGTTCTTC	CASSLRGTYNEQFF
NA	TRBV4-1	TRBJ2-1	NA	TGCGCCAGCAGCCAACCCCCCGACAGCACGGAGCAGTTCTTC	CASSQPPDSTEQFF
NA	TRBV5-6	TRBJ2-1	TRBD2	TGTGCCAGCAGCTTTGGCCTAGCGGTACCTAGCTCCTACAATGAGCAGTTCTTC	CASSFGLAVPSSYNEQFF
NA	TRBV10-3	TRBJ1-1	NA	TGCTACTGGGAGGGGGTCACTGAAGCTTTCTTT	CYWEGVTEAFF
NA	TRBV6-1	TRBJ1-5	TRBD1	TGTGCCAGCAGTGGGGACAGGGTAATGCCGCCCCAGCATTTT	CASSGDRVMPPQHF
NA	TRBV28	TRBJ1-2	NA	TGTGCCAGCAGCCCGGGGGGTTCCGACTATGGCTACACCTTC	CASSPGGSDYGYTF
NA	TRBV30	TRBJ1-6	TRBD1	TGTGCCTGGATGGGACAGGTGAATAATTCACCCCTCCACTTT	CAWMGQVNNSPLHF
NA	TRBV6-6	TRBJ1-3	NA	TGTGCCAGCAGTCTCAGGGTTGGAGGAAACACCATATATTTT	CASSLRVGGNTIYF
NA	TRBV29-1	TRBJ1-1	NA	TGCAGCGCCGGGCAGGGGATCGTCACTGAAGCTTTCTTT	CSAGQGIVTEAFF
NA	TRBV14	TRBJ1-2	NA	TGTGCCAGCAGCCAAGGCTCGGGAACCTTCTATGGCTACACCTTC	CASSQGSGTFYGYTF
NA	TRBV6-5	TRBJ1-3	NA	TGTGCCAGCAGTTACTCCCCTGTAACTGGAAACACCATATATTTT	CASSYSPVTGNTIYF
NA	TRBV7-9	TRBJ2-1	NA	TGTTCCAGCAGCACCGGGACTGACAATGAGCAGTTCTTC	CSSSTGTDNEQFF
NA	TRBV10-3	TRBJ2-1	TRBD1	TGTGCCATCAGTAATCTTCCAGGGGGCCCCTACAATGAGCAGTTCTTC	CAISNLPGGPYNEQFF
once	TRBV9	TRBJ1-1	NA	TGTGCCAGCAGCGGGGCCCTCCAGGGGCTGAACACTGAAGCTTTCTTT	CASSGALQGLNTEAFF
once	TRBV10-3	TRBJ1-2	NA	TGTGCCATCAGCCGAGTCACGGGTAATGGCTACACCTTC	CAISRVTGNGYTF
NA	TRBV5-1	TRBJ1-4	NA	TGCGCCAGCAGCTTAGGGCAGGGGAATGAAAAACTGTTTTTT	CASSLGQGNEKLFF